A selection of T cell receptor beta chains follows, all from one sample in a study of T cell repertoires in cytomegalovirus infection. From the reads, TCRdb called clonotypes with MiXCR, one entry per CDR3 protein. The sample carries some 450,000 distinct CDR3 sequences, roughly a third recorded once. The sequenced sample consisted of PBMCs. These receptors all stem from a human donor in good health (CMV status not recorded). Some clones in this sample may be carry-over from other donors' samples. Both conserved end residues are part of each CDR3.

V gene,J gene,CDR3 protein
TRBV6-5,TRBJ1-1,CASTPKFWGRRTEAFF
TRBV27,TRBJ2-7,CASSSSTPSYEQYF
TRBV3-1,TRBJ2-4,CASSQPQSPRGGLAKNIQYF
TRBV7-2,TRBJ2-1,CASSLGQASGNEQFF
TRBV7-6,TRBJ2-7,CASSLATDYEQYF
TRBV4-1,TRBJ2-3,CASSQDRTGARTGAQYF
TRBV19,TRBJ2-6,CASKLRGSSGANVLTF
TRBV4-3,TRBJ2-3,CASSQEGSKGRTDTQYF
TRBV12-3/TRBV12-4,TRBJ1-1,CASTLMTGAPALNTEAFF
TRBV7-2,TRBJ2-7,CASSIYRGSYEQYF
TRBV4-1,TRBJ1-1,CASSQDRCRGSRTEAFF
TRBV7-3,TRBJ2-1,CASNPYGKVVGDEQFF
TRBV25-1,TRBJ1-1,CASWEAGVAFF
TRBV15,TRBJ1-1,CATSTLDRGEAFF
TRBV3-1,TRBJ2-6,CASSQVVLPHPTLSGANVLTF
TRBV6-1,TRBJ2-2,CASSEGADNTGELFF
TRBV4-1,TRBJ1-2,CASSQRTGHLHGYTF
TRBV4-1,TRBJ2-4,CASSHPDTEGSKNIQYF
TRBV28,TRBJ1-4,CASSFGEKLFF
TRBV28,TRBJ1-2,CASRAEGLLFGYTF
TRBV6-6,TRBJ2-5,CASWASVETQYF
TRBV15,TRBJ1-4,CATSTYRGANEKLFF
TRBV7-3,TRBJ2-1,CASSLSPTLGNEQFF
TRBV7-2,TRBJ2-5,CASSKRGAGETQYF
TRBV4-1,TRBJ2-1,CASSPLRASVHNEQFF
TRBV10-3,TRBJ2-6,CAISESSSGGGANVLTF
TRBV10-3,TRBJ1-6,CAISEAGPNSPLHF
TRBV18,TRBJ1-4,CASSPLVSGGLFF
TRBV19,TRBJ1-4,CASTSGGGYSKSNEKLFF
TRBV4-1,TRBJ1-1,CASSHPGQKIFF
TRBV27,TRBJ2-4,CASRLAGHKNIQYF
TRBV15,TRBJ2-2,CATSRDQAKSLHGELFF
TRBV19,TRBJ1-2,CASSPAGGHYTF
TRBV5-1,TRBJ1-6,CASKMDPDNSPLHF
TRBV6-2/TRBV6-3,TRBJ2-5,CASSYGQGRETQYF
TRBV4-1,TRBJ1-5,CASSETGDNQPQHF
TRBV7-2,TRBJ2-1,CASSPRGGSSYNEQFF